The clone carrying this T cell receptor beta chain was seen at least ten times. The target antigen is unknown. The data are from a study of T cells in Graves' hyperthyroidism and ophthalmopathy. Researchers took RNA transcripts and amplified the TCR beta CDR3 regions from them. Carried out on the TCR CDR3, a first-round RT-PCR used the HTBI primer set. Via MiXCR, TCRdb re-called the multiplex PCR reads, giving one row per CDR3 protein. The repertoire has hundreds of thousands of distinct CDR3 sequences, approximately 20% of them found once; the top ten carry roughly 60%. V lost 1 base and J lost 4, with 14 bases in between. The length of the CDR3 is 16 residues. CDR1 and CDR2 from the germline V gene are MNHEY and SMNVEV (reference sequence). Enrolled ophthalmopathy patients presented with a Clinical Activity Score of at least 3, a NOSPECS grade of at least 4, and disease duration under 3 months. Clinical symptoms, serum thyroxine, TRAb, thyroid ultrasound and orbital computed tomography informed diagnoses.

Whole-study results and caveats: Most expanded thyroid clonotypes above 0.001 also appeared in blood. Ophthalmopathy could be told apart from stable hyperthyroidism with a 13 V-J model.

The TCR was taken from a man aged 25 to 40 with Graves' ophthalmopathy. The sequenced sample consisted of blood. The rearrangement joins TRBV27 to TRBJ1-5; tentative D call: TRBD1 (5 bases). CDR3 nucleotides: TGTGCCAGCAGTTTATTCTCTAGGGGAGGAAATCAGCCCCAGCATTTT. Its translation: CASSLFSRGGNQPQHF.